There are many counts of the clone carrying this TCR beta chain. No antigen is known for it. Axillary draining lymph nodes of breast cancer patients supplied the node samples. The data originate from a study of breast tumors, draining lymph nodes, adjacent tissues. Study-wide findings and caveats: Compared with basal-like, luminal-like tumors shared significantly more repertoire with nontumor tissue. Tumor TCR diversity was below lymph nodes but above nontumor tissue.

TCRdb re-called the multiplex PCR reads through MiXCR, storing one row per CDR3 protein. This repertoire shows under 350,000 distinct CDR3 sequences, 30% found once; its top ten account for 0.85% to 1.2%. Germline V gene lookup returns CDR1 LNHDA and CDR2 SQIVND (reference sequence). V dropped 5 bases and J dropped 4; count of bases not matched to a gene: 7. CDR3 length: 14 amino acids. The J gene is TRBJ2-5, the V gene TRBV19, with TRBD2 matching over 7 bases. The clonotype originates from a female donor with breast cancer. Some clones in this sample may be carry-over from other donors' samples. The material sequenced was axillary lymph node tissue. This CDR3 is CASSRKRGAETQYF. CDR3 in DNA: TGTGCCAGTAGTCGGAAGCGGGGAGCAGAGACCCAGTACTTC. Together with reference TRBV19 and TRBJ2-5, the CDR3 gives the full variable domain: DGGITQSPKYLFRKEGQNVTLSCEQNLNHDAMYWYRQDPGQGLRLIYYSQIVNDFQKGDIAEGYSVSREKKESFPLTVTSAQKNPTAFYLCASSRKRGAETQYFGPGTRLLVL.